This entry describes one T cell receptor beta chain. This clonotype has just a few counts. Its antigen is currently not known. No qualities accompany the bases; no much larger clone lies one base away. These data belong to a study of spatial heterogeneity in lung cancer (dated by TCRdb to between 2017 and 2020). For the study in its entirety: Beta-chain transcripts were consistently detected in greater numbers than alpha-chain transcripts, which likely reflects a higher abundance of beta-chain transcripts. In the raw uncorrected reads, each unique combination of TCR and UMI appeared on average more than ten times. In non-small cell lung cancer, the study quantitatively compared TCR alpha and beta repertoires across several tumor regions, matched nontumor lung, and blood. Nonsynonymous mutation counts, determined by whole-exome sequencing of tumor tissue, were related to features of the TCR repertoire. Both alpha and beta chains were TCR-sequenced in samples taken at surgery, namely 220 tumor regions, 61 to 65 matched nontumor lung samples and about 54 PBMC samples.

Trimming costs V 5 bases and J 2 bases, and their ends lie 12 bases apart. From its cysteine to its phenylalanine, the CDR3 spans 14 amino acids. The DNA shown is the 42-base CDR3, in frame from base 1. CDR1 SGHTA and CDR2 FQGNSA are derived from the germline V gene. The protocol used for the library was 5' RACE. Sequencing was performed on a NextSeq 500. The TCR library protocol attached a unique molecular identifier to each TCR cDNA molecule to allow correction of PCR and sequencing errors. In the original analysis: TCR identification, UMI-based error correction and CDR3 extraction were all carried out with Decombinator tools. TCRs above a frequency of 2 per 1,000, corresponding to the top 1% of the tumor frequency distribution, were defined as expanded. Rényi diversity was computed with the R vegan package after subsampling each repertoire 100 times to 5,000 TCRs. CDR3 similarity networks were constructed using string-kernel similarity of amino acid triplets, with links drawn between CDR3s whose pairwise similarity was above 0.82. The public reads were quality trimmed at Q25 with fastp and then assembled into clones with MiXCR by TCRdb, keeping productive beta chains. Every CDR3 protein is listed once, alongside the most common genes and DNA of its rows. What appears here as the V and J calls and clone size reflects TCRdb's work, not the paper's. The sample includes tens of thousands of distinct CDR3 sequences, with 12% observed a single time. The ten largest clones take up over 40% of the sample.

The time point label, as the study defines it: sample taken at primary tumor resection. Donors were 72 patients with early-stage, untreated non-small cell lung cancer from the lung TRACERx cohort. Whole RNA extracted from tumor and nontumor lung tissue, or from cryopreserved PBMC samples, was used for TCR sequencing without cell sorting. A patient was chosen for TCR sequencing only when enough RNA was available from at least two tumor regions. The paper's findings and limits, for the study overall: Ubiquitous expanded tumor TCRs were detected in blood more often at tumor resection than at routine follow-up. Additional single-cell paired TCR alpha and beta sequencing was considered necessary to confirm, at a functional level, the hypothesis that regional TCRs recognize regional mutations.

The sequencing used PBMCs, collected at surgery. Recombination linked TRBV7-2 to TRBJ1-2, and TRBD1 may be the D gene, going by 5 matching bases. The sequence came from a male donor with early-stage non-small cell lung cancer. Here the CDR3 is given as CASSPSRQNYGYTF. The DNA is TGTGCCAGCAGCCCGTCAAGACAGAACTATGGCTACACCTTC.